These 15 T cell receptor beta chains came from one sample sequenced in a study of T-cell memory formation after mild COVID-19. TCRdb recomputed calls from the 5' RACE reads with MiXCR, one row per CDR3 protein. The sample yields about 470,000 distinct CDR3 sequences, approximately 23% seen once. The sequencing sample was made of PBMCs or a T cell subset sorted from them (not recorded which). The receptors were sampled from an adult woman who had mild COVID-19 (a few samples of this study predate the infection). Cell type and time point are not known.

The gene calls are TRBV12-3 or TRBV12-4 and TRBJ2-1; D possibly corresponds to TRBD1 (6 bases). The CDR3 is 15 amino acids. Between the trimmed V and J ends, which lost 3 bases and 0 bases, there was a span of 9 bases. For the CDR3, the DNA is TGTGCCAGCAGTTTTACAGGGAGCTCCTACAATGAGCAGTTCTTC. It specifies CASSFTGSSYNEQFF.

In this sample, this clonotype turned up a few times. V gene TRBV20-1 combines with J gene TRBJ1-5, with 9 bases fitting TRBD1. Trimming at V came to 6 bases and at J to 4 bases, leaving 4 bases not matched to a gene. The CDR3 contains 13 residues. CDR1 and CDR2 (germline): DFQATT, SNEGSKA (reference sequence). The CDR3 sequence: CSAWTGVNQPQHF. CDR3 sequence (DNA): TGCAGTGCCTGGACAGGGGTTAATCAGCCCCAGCATTTT.

The CDR3 bases are TGTGCCAGCAGCTCCACCGACCGGTACGAGCAGTACTTC. Translating it yields CASSSTDRYEQYF. The V gene is TRBV7-9, the J gene TRBJ2-7; no clear D. The V and J ends lost 4 bases and 4 bases respectively, with 11 bases between them. The CDR3 runs to 13 residues. Germline V gives CDR1 SEHNR, CDR2 FQNEAQ (reference sequence).

Only a few counts were recorded for this clonotype. The chain is built from TRBV12-3 or TRBV12-4 and TRBJ1-5, with 10 bases aligning to TRBD1. The CDR3 has 14 amino acids. After removal of 4 bases from V and 7 bases from J, the junction contained 4 bases not matched to a gene. The CDR3 loop reads CASSWDRGVQPQHF. The CDR3 DNA is TGTGCCAGCAGTTGGGACAGGGGTGTCCAGCCCCAGCATTTT.

The chain joins TRBV12-5 to TRBJ2-7; 12 nucleotides line up with TRBD1. The CDR3 has 16 residues. Germline V CDR1 and CDR2: LGHNT, FRNRAP. Losses at the gene ends were 3 bases for V and 5 bases for J; bases not matched to a gene: 8. CDR3 amino acids: CASGFRDRGHINEQYF. CDR3 DNA sequence: TGTGCTAGTGGTTTCCGGGACAGGGGGCATATCAACGAGCAGTACTTC.

The chain has TRBV12-3 or TRBV12-4 and TRBJ2-1; 10 nucleotides align to TRBD2. The V gene end was trimmed by 0 bases and the J gene end by 10 bases; junction bases not matched to a gene: 6. CDR3 size: 15 residues. The CDR3 DNA reads as TGTGCCAGCAGTTTAGCCGTCTCGGGACTAGCGGAGCAGTTCTTC. This sequence encodes CASSLAVSGLAEQFF.

The chain joins TRBV7-9 to TRBJ1-2; the match to TRBD1 covers 7 bases. Germline loops: CDR1 SEHNR, CDR2 FQNEAQ (reference sequence). The junction had 9 bases not matched to a gene; V was cut back by 10 bases and J by 1 base. CDR3 length equals 14 residues. The CDR3 region has the DNA TGTGCCACTTCACCGGGACAGAATAACTATGGCTACACCTTC. Its protein product is CATSPGQNNYGYTF.

Only a few counts were recorded for this clonotype. The J gene is TRBJ2-3, the V gene TRBV20-1; TRBD1 agrees at 8 bases. Per the germline V gene, CDR1 is DFQATT and CDR2 is SNEGSKA (reference sequence). This CDR3 has 14 amino acids. With 5 bases clipped from V and 0 bases from J, the junction kept 4 bases outside the gene matches. Written as DNA, the CDR3 is TGCAGTGCTGTGCAGGGGGCCAGCACAGATACGCAGTATTTT. This translates into CSAVQGASTDTQYF.

This clonotype appeared many times. This chain links TRBV7-3 with TRBJ2-1; the match to TRBD2 covers 9 bases. CDR1 is SGHTA and CDR2 is FQGTGA in the germline V gene. V lost 2 bases to trimming and J lost 0 bases; unmatched junction nucleotides: 2. The CDR3 extends over 16 amino acids. The CDR3 here is CASSLGSGSSYNEQFF. CDR3 nucleotides: TGTGCCAGCAGCTTAGGTAGCGGGAGCTCCTACAATGAGCAGTTCTTC.

The V gene is TRBV6-5, the J gene TRBJ1-5; D is undetermined. V shed 2 bases and J shed 6 bases, with 8 bases lying between them. From germline, CDR1 is MNHEY and CDR2 SVGAGI. This CDR3 region has 13 residues. In DNA form, the CDR3 reads TGTGCCAGCAGTTACAGGGAGGGTCAGCCCCAGCATTTT. Translation: CASSYREGQPQHF.

The rearrangement links TRBV7-8 to TRBJ1-3, with D perhaps matching TRBD1 (5 bases). CDR3 size: 16 residues. Trimming cost V 1 base and J 3 bases, with 13 bases left between them. Germline CDR1 is SGHVS and CDR2 is FQNEAQ. The DNA for the CDR3 is TGTGCCAGCAGCTTAGTGGGGCGGGCAGTTGGAAACACCATATATTTT. Its translation is CASSLVGRAVGNTIYF.

This clonotype showed up just a few times. This rearrangement joins TRBV4-1 to TRBJ2-5; D assignment may be TRBD1 or TRBD2 (5 bases each). CDR3 length: 21 residues. Germline V lookup: CDR1 MGHRA, CDR2 YSYEKL. With 2 bases removed from V and 0 bases from J, the gap between germline ends came to 28 bases. The CDR3 loop is CASSQFNGRTTGRRYQETQYF. DNA of the CDR3: TGCGCCAGCAGCCAATTTAACGGACGCACTACGGGGCGAAGGTACCAAGAGACCCAGTACTTC.

This chain uses TRBV2 with TRBJ2-7, with no clear D. Trimming stripped 8 bases from V and 2 bases from J, with 13 bases between. In germline, CDR1 is SNHLY, CDR2 FYNNEI. The length of the CDR3 is 13 residues. This CDR3 reads CASLEAPTYEQYF. CDR3 nucleotides: TGTGCCAGCCTCGAAGCGCCAACCTACGAGCAGTACTTC.

The sample holds a few counts of this clonotype. J is TRBJ2-3 and V is TRBV20-1; 9 bases fit TRBD2. The ends lost 5 bases at V and 5 bases at J; junction bases unmatched: 5. Germline V gene sequence: CDR1 DFQATT, CDR2 SNEGSKA (reference sequence). The CDR3 loop spans 13 amino acids. CDR3 in amino acids: CSAYSGGKDTQYF. In DNA, the CDR3 is TGCAGTGCTTATAGCGGGGGCAAAGATACGCAGTATTTT.

This clonotype was seen a handful of times. The chain has TRBV29-1 and TRBJ2-5, with D possibly TRBD2 on 7 matching bases. The CDR3 is 13 amino acids. The V gene lost 3 bases and the J gene lost 6 bases, with 14 bases spanning the gap. CDR1 is SQVTM, CDR2 ANQGSEA, per germline. The CDR3 sequence: CSVEVGGTKTQYF. The CDR3, as DNA: TGCAGCGTTGAGGTGGGAGGGACAAAGACCCAGTACTTC.